The T cell receptor (beta chain) under discussion was sequenced for a study of T-cell memory formation after mild COVID-19. The TCR alpha and TCR beta cDNA libraries, bearing sample barcodes and UMIs, were generated by 5'RACE using constant-segment primers. A single record per CDR3 protein comes from TCRdb applying MiXCR to the 5' RACE reads. The sample lists under 550,000 distinct CDR3 sequences; 18% were seen once. Material for sequencing was PBMCs or a T cell subset sorted from them (not recorded which). The receptor's source is an adult woman who had mild COVID-19 (a few samples of this study predate the infection). Cell type and time point are not known.

The DNA for the CDR3 is TGCGCCAGCAGCCAAGATCTGACAGAGCAGTTCTTC. Its translation: CASSQDLTEQFF. This chain links TRBV4-1 with TRBJ2-1, with D hard to call. The germline V gene encodes CDR1 MGHRA and CDR2 YSYEKL. V gave up 0 bases and J gave up 10 bases, with 7 bases separating them. The CDR3 is 12 residues long.